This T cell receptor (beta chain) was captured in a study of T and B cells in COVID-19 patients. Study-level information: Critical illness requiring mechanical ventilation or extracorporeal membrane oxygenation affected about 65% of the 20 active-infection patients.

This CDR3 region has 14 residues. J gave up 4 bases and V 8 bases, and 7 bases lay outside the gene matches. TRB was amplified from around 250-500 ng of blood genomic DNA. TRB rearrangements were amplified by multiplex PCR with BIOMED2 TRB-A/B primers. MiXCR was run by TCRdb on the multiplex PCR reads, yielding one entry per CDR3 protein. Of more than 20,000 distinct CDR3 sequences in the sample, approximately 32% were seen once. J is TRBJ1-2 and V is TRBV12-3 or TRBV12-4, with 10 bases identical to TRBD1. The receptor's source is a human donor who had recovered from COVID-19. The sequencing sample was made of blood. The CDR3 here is CASVPDRGSYGYTF. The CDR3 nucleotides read TGTGCCAGCGTCCCGGACAGGGGGTCCTATGGCTACACCTTC.